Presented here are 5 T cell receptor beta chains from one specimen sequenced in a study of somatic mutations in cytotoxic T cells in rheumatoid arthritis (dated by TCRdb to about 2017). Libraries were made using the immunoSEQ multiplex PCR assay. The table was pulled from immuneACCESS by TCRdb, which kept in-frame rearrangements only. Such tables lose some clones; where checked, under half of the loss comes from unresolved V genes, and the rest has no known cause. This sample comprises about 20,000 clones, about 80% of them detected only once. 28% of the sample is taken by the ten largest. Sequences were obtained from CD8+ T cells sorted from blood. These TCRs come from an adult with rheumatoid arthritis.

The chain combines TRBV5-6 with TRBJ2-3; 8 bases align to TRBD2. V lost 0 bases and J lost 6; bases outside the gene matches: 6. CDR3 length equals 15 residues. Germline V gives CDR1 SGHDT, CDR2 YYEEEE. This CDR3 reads CASSLGYREGDTQYF. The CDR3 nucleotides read TGTGCCAGCAGCTTGGGGTACCGGGAGGGGGATACGCAGTATTTT.

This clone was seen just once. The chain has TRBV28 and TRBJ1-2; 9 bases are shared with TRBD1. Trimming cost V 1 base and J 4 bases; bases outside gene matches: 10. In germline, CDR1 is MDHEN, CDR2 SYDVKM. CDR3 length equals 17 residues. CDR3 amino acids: CASSLSELDRGGYGYTF. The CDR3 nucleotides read TGTGCCAGCAGTTTATCCGAACTGGACAGGGGCGGCTATGGCTACACCTTC.

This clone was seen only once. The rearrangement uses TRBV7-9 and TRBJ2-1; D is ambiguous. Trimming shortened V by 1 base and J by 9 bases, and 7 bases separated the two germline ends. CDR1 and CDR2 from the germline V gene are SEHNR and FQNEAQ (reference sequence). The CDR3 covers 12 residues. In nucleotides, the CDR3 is TGTGCCAGCAGCTTAGATTTTGTTGAGCAGTTCTTC. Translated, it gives CASSLDFVEQFF.

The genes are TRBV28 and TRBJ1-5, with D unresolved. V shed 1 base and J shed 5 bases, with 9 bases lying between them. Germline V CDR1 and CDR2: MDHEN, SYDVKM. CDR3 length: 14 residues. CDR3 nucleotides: TGTGCCAGCAGTTTATACTCAGGCCATCAGCCCCAGCATTTT. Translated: CASSLYSGHQPQHF.

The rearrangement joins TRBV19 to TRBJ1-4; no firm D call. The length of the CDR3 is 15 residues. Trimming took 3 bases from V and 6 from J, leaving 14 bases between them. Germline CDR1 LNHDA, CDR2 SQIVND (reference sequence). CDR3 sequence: CASSIPSGEDEKLFF. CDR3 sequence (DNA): TGTGCCAGTAGTATTCCCAGTGGGGAAGATGAAAAACTGTTTTTT.